A selection of T cell receptor beta chains follows, all from one sample in a study of graft-versus-host responses after intestinal transplantation. TCRdb's copy holds only in-frame clones and misses some; the assay was immunoSEQ multiplex PCR. The profile shows approximately 82,000 clones, roughly 93% of them singletons. No antigen has been identified for these receptors. The specimen comprised unstimulated CD8+ T cells sorted from spleen or lymph node cells, sampled before transplant. These receptors were obtained from a human donor who was the organ donor for an intestinal transplant. CDR3s include the opening cysteine and the closing phenylalanine or tryptophan. The D gene is left open where the match is weak. Some rows mark clone size as missing; the rest say once, few, many or name a class of expanded clone.

CDR3 | DNA | D | V | size | J
CASSVGGREYLADTQYF | TGTGCCAGCAGCGTAGGGGGGCGGGAGTATTTGGCAGATACGCAGTATTTT | NA | TRBV9 | NA | TRBJ2-3
CASIPDEGDEQYF | TGTGCCAGCATCCCCGATGAGGGTGACGAGCAGTACTTC | NA | TRBV28 | NA | TRBJ2-7
CASTLPGQGRYGYTF | TGTGCCAGCACCCTCCCCGGACAGGGGAGATATGGCTACACCTTC | TRBD1 | TRBV7-2 | few | TRBJ1-2
CATSRDRTSGKDEQFF | TGTGCCACCAGCAGAGATCGGACTAGCGGGAAGGATGAGCAGTTCTTC | TRBD2 | TRBV15 | NA | TRBJ2-1
CASTDGQGEGETQYF | TGTGCCAGCACTGACGGACAGGGGGAGGGAGAGACCCAGTACTTC | TRBD1 | TRBV6-1 | NA | TRBJ2-5
CASSPPRGRGAYNEQFF | TGTGCCAGCAGCCCGCCTAGGGGGCGGGGAGCCTACAATGAGCAGTTCTTC | NA | TRBV11-2 | NA | TRBJ2-1
CASSPPGLAGPEQYF | TGTGCCAGCAGCCCGCCGGGACTAGCGGGACCCGAGCAGTACTTC | TRBD2 | TRBV4-2 | NA | TRBJ2-7
CASSLGGAFHEQYF | TGTGCCAGCAGTTTAGGGGGGGCGTTTCACGAGCAGTACTTC | NA | TRBV27 | NA | TRBJ2-7
CASSSRSGGQETQYF | TGTGCCAGCAGTTCCCGGTCGGGGGGGCAGGAGACCCAGTACTTC | TRBD2 | TRBV25-1 | NA | TRBJ2-5
CASRDAGGQSYGYTF | TGTGCCAGCAGGGACGCGGGGGGGCAGAGCTATGGCTACACCTTC | NA | TRBV7-9 | NA | TRBJ1-2
CASSYSGQGLAFF | TGTGCCAGCAGTTATTCGGGACAGGGGTTAGCTTTCTTT | TRBD1 | TRBV6-5 | NA | TRBJ1-1
CASSLASDGYTF | TGTGCCAGCAGTTTAGCCAGCGATGGCTACACCTTC | NA | TRBV28 | NA | TRBJ1-2
CASSLGGVHTGELFF | TGTGCTAGCAGCTTGGGCGGGGTCCATACCGGGGAGCTGTTTTTT | NA | TRBV7-7 | NA | TRBJ2-2
CASSLSGLPELFF | TGTGCCAGCAGCTTAAGCGGGCTTCCTGAGCTGTTTTTT | NA | TRBV7-9 | NA | TRBJ2-2
CASSLVPYPNAGYNGYTF | TGCGCCAGCAGCTTGGTACCGTACCCTAACGCAGGGTATAATGGCTACACCTTC | NA | TRBV5-1 | NA | TRBJ1-2
CASSPSPAGNTEAFF | TGTGCCAGCAGCCCATCTCCGGCAGGGAACACTGAAGCTTTCTTT | NA | TRBV6-5 | NA | TRBJ1-1
CASSRGAPDTQYF | TGTGCCAGCAGCCGTGGGGCTCCGGATACGCAGTATTTT | NA | TRBV7-6 | NA | TRBJ2-3
CASSIVGASYQETQYF | TGTGCCAGTAGTATTGTTGGGGCCTCGTACCAAGAGACCCAGTACTTC | NA | TRBV19 | NA | TRBJ2-5
CASSFAGITYEQYF | TGTGCCAGCAGCTTTGCGGGGATCACCTACGAGCAGTACTTC | NA | TRBV5-6 | few | TRBJ2-7
CASSLGGNSPLHF | TGTGCCAGCAGCTTAGGAGGGAATTCACCCCTCCACTTT | NA | TRBV7-9 | NA | TRBJ1-6
CASSLSQAGGWWNEQFF | TGTGCCAGCAGCTTAAGCCAAGCGGGAGGGTGGTGGAATGAGCAGTTCTTC | TRBD2 | TRBV7-9 | NA | TRBJ2-1
CASSQGTPGQGAGGTEAFF | TGCGCCAGCAGCCAAGGGACCCCGGGACAGGGGGCTGGGGGAACTGAAGCTTTCTTT | TRBD1 | TRBV4-3 | NA | TRBJ1-1
CAWSVQTQETQYF | TGTGCCTGGAGTGTTCAGACACAAGAGACCCAGTACTTC | NA | TRBV30 | NA | TRBJ2-5
CASSLARGTSGNYEQYF | TGTGCCAGCAGCTTAGCGCGGGGGACTAGCGGGAACTACGAGCAGTACTTC | TRBD2 | TRBV7-3 | NA | TRBJ2-7
CASQRLAGDNEQFF | TGTGCCTCTCAACGGCTAGCGGGGGACAATGAGCAGTTCTTC | TRBD2 | TRBV19 | NA | TRBJ2-1
CASWKGQLDTDTQYF | TGTGCCAGCTGGAAGGGACAGTTGGACACAGATACGCAGTATTTT | TRBD1 | TRBV6-1 | NA | TRBJ2-3
CASLPSGTVDNEQFF | TGTGCCAGCCTCCCCTCCGGGACAGTCGACAATGAGCAGTTCTTC | TRBD1 | TRBV6-1 | NA | TRBJ2-1
CSVEKRGAHQETQYF | TGCAGCGTTGAAAAGCGGGGGGCTCACCAAGAGACCCAGTACTTC | TRBD2 | TRBV29-1 | NA | TRBJ2-5
CASSQFIAGEVYEQFF | TGTGCCAGCAGCCAATTTATAGCGGGAGAGGTCTATGAGCAGTTCTTC | TRBD2 | TRBV9 | NA | TRBJ2-1
CASSASQLGLHEQYF | TGTGCCAGCAGCGCCTCCCAACTAGGGCTCCACGAGCAGTACTTC | NA | TRBV9 | NA | TRBJ2-7
CAPRGGVSNQPQHF | TGTGCCCCTAGGGGGGGTGTAAGCAATCAGCCCCAGCATTTT | NA | TRBV9 | NA | TRBJ1-5
CASSQEAGAVYEQYF | TGCGCCAGCAGCCAAGAGGCGGGGGCCGTGTACGAGCAGTACTTC | NA | TRBV4-3 | NA | TRBJ2-7
CASRGGRNYGYTF | TGTGCCAGTAGAGGGGGCAGGAACTATGGCTACACCTTC | TRBD1 | TRBV19 | NA | TRBJ1-2
CASSPRTSGGGSTDTQYF | TGTGCCAGCAGCCCGAGGACTAGCGGGGGGGGGTCCACAGATACGCAGTATTTT | TRBD2 | TRBV13 | NA | TRBJ2-3
CASSHSFIRGNEQFF | TGTGCCAGCAGCCACAGCTTCATCCGTGGGAATGAGCAGTTCTTC | NA | TRBV7-2 | NA | TRBJ2-1
CATGWAGVGQPQHF | TGTGCCACCGGGTGGGCGGGGGTGGGTCAGCCCCAGCATTTT | NA | TRBV15 | NA | TRBJ1-5
CASSQVSGKAYEQYF | TGCGCCAGCAGCCAAGTTTCAGGGAAAGCCTACGAGCAGTACTTC | NA | TRBV4-3 | NA | TRBJ2-7